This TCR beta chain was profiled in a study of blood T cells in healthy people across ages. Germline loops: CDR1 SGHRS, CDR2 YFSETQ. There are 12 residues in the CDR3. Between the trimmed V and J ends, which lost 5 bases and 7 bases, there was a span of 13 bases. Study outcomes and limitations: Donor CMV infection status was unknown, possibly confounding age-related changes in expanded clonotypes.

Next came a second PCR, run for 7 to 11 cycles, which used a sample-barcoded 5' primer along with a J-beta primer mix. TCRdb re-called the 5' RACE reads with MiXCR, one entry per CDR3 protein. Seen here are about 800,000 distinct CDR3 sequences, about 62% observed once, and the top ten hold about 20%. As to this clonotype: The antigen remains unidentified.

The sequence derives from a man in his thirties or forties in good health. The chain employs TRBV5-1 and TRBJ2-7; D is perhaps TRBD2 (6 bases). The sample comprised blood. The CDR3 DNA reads TGCGCCAGCAGACGGGGGAACGATGAGCAGTACTTC. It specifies CASRRGNDEQYF.